This is a list of T cell receptor beta chains from one sample in a study of blood T cell repertoires in COVID-19. Sequencing used immunoSEQ multiplex PCR; TCRdb keeps in-frame clones, though not all of them. Found here are 150,000 to 200,000 clones, 80% to 90% of them singletons; the top ten hold roughly 8.7%. The sequencing input was peripheral blood. Receptors originate from a man aged 50 to 60 with active or convalescent COVID-19. Each CDR3 is given with its conserved first and last residue. A D gene is named only where the DNA matches it firmly. Size is stated for part of the rows, as once, few or many counts, or as a class when the clone is expanded.

d_gene	abundance	v_gene	j_gene	len	CDR3nt	CDR3aa
TRBD1	few	TRBV2	TRBJ1-1	16	TGTGCCAGCAGTGTTATGGGGACAGCCATGAACACTGAAGCTTTCTTT	CASSVMGTAMNTEAFF
TRBD2	.	TRBV5-1	TRBJ2-7	15	TGCGCCAGCAGCTTGGAGGGACTAGCTTCCTACGAGCAGTACTTC	CASSLEGLASYEQYF
.	.	TRBV13	TRBJ1-2	14	TGTGCCAGCAGCTTAACAGGGTTGAGCTATGGCTACACCTTC	CASSLTGLSYGYTF
TRBD2	.	TRBV19	TRBJ2-7	17	TGTGCCAGTAGTCCAACCCGGATTAGCGGGGGGTCCTACGAGCAGTACTTC	CASSPTRISGGSYEQYF
.	.	TRBV5-6	TRBJ2-7	14	TGTGCCAGCAGCTTGGCCACGGGAAACTACGAGCAGTACTTC	CASSLATGNYEQYF
.	.	TRBV5-4	TRBJ2-5	14	TGTGCCAGCAGCTCGGGACAAGCCCAAGAGACCCAGTACTTC	CASSSGQAQETQYF
TRBD1	.	TRBV10-3	TRBJ2-4	12	TGTGCCACCGGGGACAGGGAGGACATTCAGTACTTC	CATGDREDIQYF
.	.	TRBV14	TRBJ2-1	11	TGTGCCAGCAGCCACAGTGGTGAGCAGTTCTTC	CASSHSGEQFF
TRBD1	.	TRBV6-1	TRBJ2-4	12	TGTGCCAGCAGTGAAGGACAGGGCATTCAGTACTTC	CASSEGQGIQYF
TRBD1	.	TRBV28	TRBJ1-6	14	TGTGCCAGCGGCCAACAGGGGCGGAATTCACCCCTCCACTTT	CASGQQGRNSPLHF
TRBD2	.	TRBV3-1/TRBV3-2	TRBJ2-5	12	TGTGCCAGCAGCGACCCGGGGGGGACCCAGTACTTC	CASSDPGGTQYF
TRBD1	.	TRBV7-6	TRBJ1-6	17	TGTGCCAGCAGCTTACAGGGGGAGAGCTCCTATAATTCACCCCTCCACTTT	CASSLQGESSYNSPLHF
.	.	TRBV29-1	TRBJ2-1	13	TGCAGCGTTGCCGGGAGCTCCTACAATGAGCAGTTCTTC	CSVAGSSYNEQFF
TRBD1	.	TRBV25-1	TRBJ2-4	15	TGTGCCAGCAGTGAACAGGGGGCAGCCAAAAACATTCAGTACTTC	CASSEQGAAKNIQYF
.	.	TRBV29-1	TRBJ2-5	13	TGCAGCGTTTCACAGGGAAACCAAGAGACCCAGTACTTC	CSVSQGNQETQYF
.	.	TRBV6-5	TRBJ2-5	12	TGTGCCAGCAGTCGGGGAATGTGGACCCAGTACTTC	CASSRGMWTQYF
TRBD1	.	TRBV28	TRBJ1-2	13	TGTGCCAGCAGTAGGCCGGGACAGGGCGGCTACACCTTC	CASSRPGQGGYTF
TRBD1	.	TRBV18	TRBJ1-1	16	TGTGCCAGCTCACCATGGACAGGACTTATGAACACTGAAGCTTTCTTT	CASSPWTGLMNTEAFF
TRBD2	.	TRBV29-1	TRBJ2-3	16	TGCAGCGTTGAGGGAACTAGCGGGAAGGGAGCAGATACGCAGTATTTT	CSVEGTSGKGADTQYF
.	.	TRBV3-1/TRBV3-2	TRBJ2-5	12	TGTGCCAGCAGCGGACAGTCCGAGACCCAGTACTTC	CASSGQSETQYF
.	.	TRBV10-3	TRBJ2-6	16	TGTGCCATCACCCAGTCCCCAGGCGCTGGGGCCAACGTCCTGACTTTC	CAITQSPGAGANVLTF